One and the same sample provided the 18 T cell receptor beta chains below, sequenced in a study of control samples from healthy donors and cancer patients. Using immunoSEQ multiplex PCR, the repertoire was profiled, and TCRdb retains in-frame clones only, with some absent. The table lists around 100,000 clones, more than 85% of them singletons, with about a fifth in the top ten. The sample consisted of PBMCs. The origin of the receptors is a man aged 60 to 69 with lung cancer.

V gene TRBV27 combines with J gene TRBJ2-4, with D perhaps matching TRBD1 (5 bases). The V gene's germline CDR1 is MNHEY and CDR2 SMNVEV (reference sequence). Trimming removed 5 bases at V and 0 bases at J, with 14 bases between. The length of the CDR3 is 16 residues. CDR3 sequence: CASSVTGALAKNIQYF. The CDR3 DNA sequence: TGTGCCAGCAGTGTAACAGGCGCCCTAGCCAAAAACATTCAGTACTTC.

The rearrangement uses TRBV7-3 and TRBJ1-1; perhaps TRBD1 as D (6 bases). Germline values: CDR1 SGHTA, CDR2 FQGTGA. V was clipped by 5 bases and J by 1 base, with 14 bases between them. The CDR3 is 15 residues long. The CDR3 here is CASSPVQGPNTEAFF. The CDR3 DNA is TGTGCCAGCAGCCCGGTCCAGGGGCCGAACACTGAAGCTTTCTTT.

V usage is TRBV19 and J usage is TRBJ2-1, with a tentative D call TRBD2 (5 bases). The germline CDR1 and CDR2 sequences are LNHDA and SQIVND (reference sequence). The CDR3 is made up of 15 amino acids. V shed 6 bases and J shed 6 bases, with 18 bases lying between them. The CDR3 loop reads CASRKGLTSPNEQFF. For the CDR3, the DNA is TGTGCCAGTAGAAAAGGACTGACCTCCCCCAATGAGCAGTTCTTC.

The chain combines TRBV7-2 with TRBJ1-3, with D hard to call. This CDR3 has 16 residues. CDR1 is SGHTA, CDR2 FQGNSA, per germline. Trimming took off 1 base at V and 0 bases at J, with 10 bases between the two ends. CDR3 amino acids: CASSLGPASSGNTIYF. The CDR3 DNA is TGTGCCAGCAGCTTAGGACCAGCCAGCTCTGGAAACACCATATATTTT.

The chain carries TRBV11-2 and TRBJ1-1; D may be TRBD1 (5 bases). Germline lookup yields CDR1 SGHAT and CDR2 FQNNGV. CDR3 length: 13 amino acids. V lost 9 bases to trimming and J lost 0 bases, with 11 bases between them. CDR3 sequence: CASSGMVNTEAFF. CDR3 bases: TGTGCCAGTTCAGGGATGGTGAACACTGAAGCTTTCTTT. The whole variable domain, remainder taken from reference TRBV11-2 and TRBJ1-1, is EAGVAQSPRYKIIEKRQSVAFWCNPISGHATLYWYQQILGQGPKLLIQFQNNGVVDDSQLPKDRFSAERLKGVDSTLKIQPAKLEDSAVYLCASSGMVNTEAFFGQGTRLTVV.

This chain links TRBV7-9 with TRBJ1-2; 7 nucleotides match TRBD1. There are 14 residues in the CDR3. V was clipped by 5 bases and J by 0 bases; unmatched bases: 3. Germline values: CDR1 SEHNR, CDR2 FQNEAQ (reference sequence). The CDR3 DNA sequence: TGTGCCAGCAGCACGGGACAGACTAACTATGGCTACACCTTC. Translating it yields CASSTGQTNYGYTF.

The gene calls are TRBV6-5 and TRBJ2-4; D is undetermined. The germline gives CDR1 MNHEY, CDR2 SVGAGI. This CDR3 has 15 amino acids. Trimming shortened V by 0 bases and J by 6 bases, and 12 bases separated the two germline ends. In DNA, the CDR3 is TGTGCCAGCAGTTACTCCAATCTTCAATTAAACATTCAGTACTTC. Translating it yields CASSYSNLQLNIQYF.

This rearrangement joins TRBV11-3 to TRBJ2-3, with 11 bases that match TRBD1. With 6 bases clipped from V and 6 bases from J, the junction kept 5 bases outside the gene matches. The CDR3 spans 14 residues. The V gene's germline CDR1 is SGHNT and CDR2 YENEEA. The CDR3 loop is CASRRGQGEDTQYF. For the CDR3, the DNA is TGTGCCAGCAGACGGGGACAGGGGGAGGATACGCAGTATTTT.

The V gene is TRBV24-1, the J gene TRBJ2-2; 7 nucleotides line up with TRBD1. This CDR3 region has 16 residues. CDR1 KGHDR and CDR2 SFDVKD come from the germline V gene. J gave up 6 bases and V 4 bases, and 10 bases lay outside the gene matches. The CDR3 DNA reads as TGTGCCACCAGTGACCACCCCGGGACAGAACCCGGGGAGCTGTTTTTT. This gives the protein CATSDHPGTEPGELFF.

V gene TRBV25-1 combines with J gene TRBJ1-4; D may be TRBD1 (5 bases). This CDR3 has 15 amino acids. Germline values: CDR1 MGHDK, CDR2 SYGVNS. The germline V and J ends were trimmed by 6 bases and 0 bases, with 11 bases remaining between them. The CDR3 loop reads CASSPGGSTNEKLFF. CDR3 nucleotide sequence: TGTGCCAGCAGCCCCGGGGGATCAACTAATGAAAAACTGTTTTTT.

The V gene is TRBV6-5, the J gene TRBJ1-1; tentative D call: TRBD1 (6 bases). The V end lost 10 bases, the J end lost 1 base, and 16 bases lay between the germline ends. The CDR3 spans 14 residues. The germline CDR1 and CDR2 sequences are MNHEY and SVGAGI. This CDR3 reads CATKKGGTNTEAFF. The CDR3 coding sequence is TGTGCCACCAAAAAAGGGGGTACGAACACTGAAGCTTTCTTT.

The sample holds one count of this clone. The CDR3 DNA reads TGTGCCAGCAGCCTGGACTCGAACACTGAAGCTTTCTTT. Its translation is CASSLDSNTEAFF. The chain recombines TRBV7-8 with TRBJ1-1; D unresolved. The CDR3 runs to 13 residues. The V end was cut by 5 bases, the J end by 1 base, with 8 bases between. CDR1 and CDR2 from the germline V gene are SGHVS and FQNEAQ.

The chain has TRBV7-9 and TRBJ2-7; a possible D gene is TRBD2 (5 bases). CDR1 is SEHNR, CDR2 FQNEAQ, per germline (reference sequence). Trimming pared 5 bases from V and 2 bases from J, leaving 16 bases between. The length of the CDR3 is 15 residues. Written as DNA, the CDR3 is TGTGCCAGCAGCCTCCGGTCCGACGGGACCTACGAGCAGTACTTC. It codes for CASSLRSDGTYEQYF.

The chain is built from TRBV6-5 and TRBJ1-5; no definite D call. V was shortened by 0 bases and J by 6 bases, with 6 bases between the two germline ends. The CDR3 spans 13 residues. Germline values: CDR1 MNHEY, CDR2 SVGAGI. CDR3 sequence (DNA): TGTGCCAGCAGTTACTCTACATTTCAGCCCCAGCATTTT. This gives the protein CASSYSTFQPQHF.

The chain combines TRBV5-6 with TRBJ2-3, with TRBD1 identical over 7 bases. The germline V gene encodes CDR1 SGHDT and CDR2 YYEEEE. V gave up 4 bases and J gave up 1 base; unmatched junction bases: 6. This CDR3 has 15 residues. The CDR3 protein is CASSPLGGRTDTQYF. The CDR3 DNA sequence: TGTGCCAGCAGCCCCCTAGGGGGCCGCACAGATACGCAGTATTTT.

The V call is TRBV27, the J call TRBJ2-5, with a weak D call TRBD2 (6 bases). This CDR3 contains 13 residues. The germline V and J ends were trimmed by 9 bases and 2 bases, with 13 bases remaining between them. The germline gives CDR1 MNHEY, CDR2 SMNVEV (reference sequence). CDR3 nucleotides: TGTGCCAGTGGAATCGGGGGTCAAGAGACCCAGTACTTC. This sequence encodes CASGIGGQETQYF.

The J gene is TRBJ2-5, the V gene TRBV30; the D gene is possibly TRBD1 (5 bases). Looked up from germline, CDR1 is GTSNPN and CDR2 is SVGIG (reference sequence). The V end was cut by 0 bases, the J end by 5 bases, with 10 bases between. The CDR3 covers 13 residues. The CDR3 reads CAWSVQGGETQYF. The CDR3 bases are TGTGCCTGGAGTGTGCAGGGTGGGGAGACCCAGTACTTC.

V gene TRBV6-5 combines with J gene TRBJ1-2; D is uncertain. CDR1 and CDR2 from the germline V gene are MNHEY and SVGAGI. The ends were cut back, 6 bases at V and 5 bases at J, with 13 bases in the middle. The CDR3 contains 13 residues. CDR3 protein: CASSRTEDYGYTF. The CDR3 DNA reads as TGTGCCAGCAGCCGAACCGAGGATTATGGCTACACCTTC.